The 2 T cell receptor beta chains listed next were all sequenced from one sample in a study of blood T cell repertoires in COVID-19. Only in-frame clones appear in the TCRdb table, and some are missing; sequencing was by immunoSEQ multiplex PCR. The table shows over 200,000 clones, with 87% occurring only once. Sequencing input: PBMCs or T cells enriched from blood (not recorded which). These TCRs come from a young man with acute COVID-19.

The chain uses TRBV12-5 and TRBJ2-2, with 8 bases fitting TRBD1. Trimming took 0 bases from V and 7 from J; bases not matched to a gene: 7. This CDR3 has 16 residues. Germline V CDR1 and CDR2: LGHNT, FRNRAP. CDR3 bases: TGTGCTAGTGGTTTGGTTGTGGACAGGGTAATCGGGGAGCTGTTTTTT. Its translation is CASGLVVDRVIGELFF.

The rearrangement uses TRBV28 and TRBJ2-3; the match to TRBD2 covers 10 bases. This CDR3 has 15 residues. V dropped 6 bases and J dropped 1; count of bases not matched to a gene: 4. The germline V gene encodes CDR1 MDHEN and CDR2 SYDVKM. CDR3 sequence reads: CASRGGTSGTDTQYF. The CDR3, as DNA: TGTGCCAGCAGAGGAGGGACTAGCGGCACAGATACGCAGTATTTT.